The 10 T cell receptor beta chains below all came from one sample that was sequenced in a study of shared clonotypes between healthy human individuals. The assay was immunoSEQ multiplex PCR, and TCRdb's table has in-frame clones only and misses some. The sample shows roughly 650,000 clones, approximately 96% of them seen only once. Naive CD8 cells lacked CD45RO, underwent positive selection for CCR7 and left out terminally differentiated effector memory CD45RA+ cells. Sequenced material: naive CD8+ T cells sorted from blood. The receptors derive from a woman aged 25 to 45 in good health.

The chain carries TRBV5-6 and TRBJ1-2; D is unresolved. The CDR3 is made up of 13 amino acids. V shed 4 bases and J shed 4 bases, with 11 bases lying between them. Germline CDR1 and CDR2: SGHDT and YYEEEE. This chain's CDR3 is CASSTRWAYGYTF. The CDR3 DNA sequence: TGTGCCAGCAGCACCAGGTGGGCCTATGGCTACACCTTC. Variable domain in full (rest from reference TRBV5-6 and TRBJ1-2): DAGVTQSPTHLIKTRGQQVTLRCSPKSGHDTVSWYQQALGQGPQFIFQYYEEEERQRGNFPDRFSGHQFPNYSSELNVNALLLGDSALYLCASSTRWAYGYTFGSGTRLTVV.

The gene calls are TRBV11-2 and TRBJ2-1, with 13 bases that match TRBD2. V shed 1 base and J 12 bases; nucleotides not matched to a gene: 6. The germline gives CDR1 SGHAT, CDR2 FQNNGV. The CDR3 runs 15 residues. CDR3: CASSLVTSGRAGQFF. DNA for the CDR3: TGTGCCAGCAGCTTAGTTACTAGCGGGAGGGCCGGGCAGTTCTTC. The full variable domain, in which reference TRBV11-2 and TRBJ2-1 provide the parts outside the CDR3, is EAGVAQSPRYKIIEKRQSVAFWCNPISGHATLYWYQQILGQGPKLLIQFQNNGVVDDSQLPKDRFSAERLKGVDSTLKIQPAKLEDSAVYLCASSLVTSGRAGQFFGPGTRLTVL.

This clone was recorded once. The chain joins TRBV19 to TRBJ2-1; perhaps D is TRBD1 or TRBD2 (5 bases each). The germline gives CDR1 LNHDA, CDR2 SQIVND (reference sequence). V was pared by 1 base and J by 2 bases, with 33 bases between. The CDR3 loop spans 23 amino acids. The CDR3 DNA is TGTGCCAGTAGTATAGGCTATCGAGGGGTCAGGGAAGACACCGCTGGCACCTACAATGAGCAGTTCTTC. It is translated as CASSIGYRGVREDTAGTYNEQFF.

As DNA, the CDR3 is TGTGCCAGTAGACCTCGACGAGGGGAATCCGGAAACACCATATATTTT. Its translation: CASRPRRGESGNTIYF. V and J are TRBV19 and TRBJ1-3; D is perhaps TRBD1 (5 bases). Germline V gene lookup returns CDR1 LNHDA and CDR2 SQIVND (reference sequence). This CDR3 comprises 16 residues. V lost 6 bases and J 4 bases, leaving 19 bases between the germline ends.

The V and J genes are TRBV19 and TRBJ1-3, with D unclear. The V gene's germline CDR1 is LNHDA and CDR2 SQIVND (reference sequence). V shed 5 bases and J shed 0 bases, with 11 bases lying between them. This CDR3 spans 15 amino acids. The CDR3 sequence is CASSPRASSGNTIYF. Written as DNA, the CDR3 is TGTGCCAGTAGTCCCCGGGCCTCCTCTGGAAACACCATATATTTT.

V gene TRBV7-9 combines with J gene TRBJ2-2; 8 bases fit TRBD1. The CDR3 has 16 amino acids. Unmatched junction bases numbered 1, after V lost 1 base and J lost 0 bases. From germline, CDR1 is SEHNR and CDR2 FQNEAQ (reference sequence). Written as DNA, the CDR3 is TGTGCCAGCAGCTTAGGGACAGGGACGAACACCGGGGAGCTGTTTTTT. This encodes CASSLGTGTNTGELFF.

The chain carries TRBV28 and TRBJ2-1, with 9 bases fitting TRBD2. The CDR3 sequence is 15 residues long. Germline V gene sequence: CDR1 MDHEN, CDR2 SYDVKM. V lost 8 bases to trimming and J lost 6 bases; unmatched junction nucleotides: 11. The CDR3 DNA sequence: TGTGCCAGCTCCCAGGGTAGCGGGAGTCCCAATGAGCAGTTCTTC. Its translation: CASSQGSGSPNEQFF.

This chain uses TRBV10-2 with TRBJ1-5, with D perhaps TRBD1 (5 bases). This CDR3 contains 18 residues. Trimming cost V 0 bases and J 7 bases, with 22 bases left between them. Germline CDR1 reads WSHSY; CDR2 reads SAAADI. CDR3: CASSESKYEDTRFQPQHF. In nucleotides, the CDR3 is TGCGCCAGCAGTGAGTCGAAGTATGAGGACACCCGTTTCCAGCCCCAGCATTTT.

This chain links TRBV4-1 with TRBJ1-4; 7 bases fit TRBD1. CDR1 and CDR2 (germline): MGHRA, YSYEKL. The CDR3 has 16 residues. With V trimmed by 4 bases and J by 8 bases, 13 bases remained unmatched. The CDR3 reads CASSRIPKGGQEKLFF. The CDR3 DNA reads TGCGCCAGCAGCCGTATACCAAAAGGGGGACAGGAAAAACTGTTTTTT.

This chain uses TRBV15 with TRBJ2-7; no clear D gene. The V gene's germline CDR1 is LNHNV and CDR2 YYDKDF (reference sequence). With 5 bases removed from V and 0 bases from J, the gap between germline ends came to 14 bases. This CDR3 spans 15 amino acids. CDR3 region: CATSRLSDSSYEQYF. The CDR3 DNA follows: TGTGCCACCAGCCGCCTGTCGGATAGCTCCTACGAGCAGTACTTC.